This entry features one T cell receptor beta chain sequence. The source of the sample is a study of blood T cell repertoires in COVID-19. Study background: Some COVID-19 samples were acute and others convalescent; all came from the United States, Italy and Spain. Nucleic acid was either cDNA or gDNA, and it came from T cells, B-cell-depleted T cells, or PBMCs.

Per the authors' pipeline: The assay estimated nucleated cells by amplifying reference gene primers. Assay used: immunoSEQ multiplex PCR; TCRdb lists only in-frame clones, some missing. V, J and clone size reflect that table, while D and trimming were determined from the DNA. The sample holds over 65,000 clones, roughly 80% seen once. Germline assignment: CDR1 SQVTM and CDR2 ANQGSEA. V gave up 4 bases and J gave up 7 bases; unmatched junction bases: 6. This CDR3 has 12 residues. The rearrangement joins TRBV29-1 to TRBJ1-2, with TRBD1 matching over 7 bases. This TCR was sampled from a woman aged 40 to 49 with active or convalescent COVID-19. Material for sequencing was peripheral blood. As DNA, the CDR3 is TGCAGCGTTGGAGGGGGCCGGTTTGGCTACACCTTC. Protein product: CSVGGGRFGYTF.